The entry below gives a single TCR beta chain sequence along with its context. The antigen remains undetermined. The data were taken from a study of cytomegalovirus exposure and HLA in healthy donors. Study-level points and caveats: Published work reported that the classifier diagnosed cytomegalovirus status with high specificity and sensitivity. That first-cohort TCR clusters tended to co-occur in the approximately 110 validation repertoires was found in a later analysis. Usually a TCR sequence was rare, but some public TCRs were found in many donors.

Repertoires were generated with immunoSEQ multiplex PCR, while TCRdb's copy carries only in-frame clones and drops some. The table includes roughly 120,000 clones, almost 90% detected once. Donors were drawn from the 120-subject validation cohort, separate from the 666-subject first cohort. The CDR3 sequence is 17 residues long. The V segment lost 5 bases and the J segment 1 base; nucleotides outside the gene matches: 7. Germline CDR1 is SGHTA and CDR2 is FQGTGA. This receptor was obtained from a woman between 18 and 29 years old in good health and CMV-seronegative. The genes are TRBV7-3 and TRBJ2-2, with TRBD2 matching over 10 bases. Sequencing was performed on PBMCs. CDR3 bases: TGTGCCAGCAGCCCAACACTAGCGGGGCTGAACACCGGGGAGCTGTTTTTT. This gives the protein CASSPTLAGLNTGELFF. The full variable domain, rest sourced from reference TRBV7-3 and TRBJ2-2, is GAGVSQTPSNKVTEKGKYVELRCDPISGHTALYWYRQSLGQGPEFLIYFQGTGAADDSGLPNDRFFAVRPEGSVSTLKIQRTERGDSAVYLCASSPTLAGLNTGELFFGEGSRLTVL.